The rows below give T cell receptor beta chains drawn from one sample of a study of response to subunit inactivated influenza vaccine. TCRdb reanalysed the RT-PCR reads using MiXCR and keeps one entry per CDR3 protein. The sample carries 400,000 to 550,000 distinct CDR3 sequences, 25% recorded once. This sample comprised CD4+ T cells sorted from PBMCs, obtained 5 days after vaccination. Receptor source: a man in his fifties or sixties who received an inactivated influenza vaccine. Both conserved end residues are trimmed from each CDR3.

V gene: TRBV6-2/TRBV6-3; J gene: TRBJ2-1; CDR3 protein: ASTRLGAYNEQF
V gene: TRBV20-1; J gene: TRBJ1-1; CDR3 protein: SARIRDRVNTEAF
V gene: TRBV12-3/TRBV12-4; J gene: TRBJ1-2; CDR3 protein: ASSLHRGQGYT
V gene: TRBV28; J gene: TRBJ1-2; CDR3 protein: ASSLQGGVGYT
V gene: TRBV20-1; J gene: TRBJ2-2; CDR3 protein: SARDLGAGAVGELF
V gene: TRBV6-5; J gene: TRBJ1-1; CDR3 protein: ASSYSGGGTEAF
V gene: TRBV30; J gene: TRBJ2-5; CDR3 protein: AWTGQETQY
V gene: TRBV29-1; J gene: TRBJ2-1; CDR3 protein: SVNSGGAGTEQF
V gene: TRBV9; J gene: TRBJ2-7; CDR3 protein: ASSVGSYEQY
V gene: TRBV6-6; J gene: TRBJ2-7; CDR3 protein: ASSSGPIYEQY
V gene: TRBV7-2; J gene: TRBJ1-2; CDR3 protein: ASSRTGGYGYT
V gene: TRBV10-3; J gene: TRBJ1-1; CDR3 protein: AISEEVRGLEAF
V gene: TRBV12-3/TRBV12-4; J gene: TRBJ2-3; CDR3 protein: ASSLLVLGTGPDTQY
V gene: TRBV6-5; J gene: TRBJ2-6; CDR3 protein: ASSYLGAGANVLT
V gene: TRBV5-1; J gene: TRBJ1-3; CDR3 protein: ASSSTDPSRNTIY
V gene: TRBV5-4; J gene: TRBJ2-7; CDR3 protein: ASSTGGGSYEQY
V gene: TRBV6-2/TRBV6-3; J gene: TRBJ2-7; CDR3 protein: ASSYGSSGDPYEQY
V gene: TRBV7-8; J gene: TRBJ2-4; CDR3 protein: ASSLGQSKNIQY
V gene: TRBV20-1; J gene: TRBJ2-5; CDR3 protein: SARDQSGRETQY
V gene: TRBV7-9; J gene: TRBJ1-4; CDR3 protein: ASSQWTGGEEKLF
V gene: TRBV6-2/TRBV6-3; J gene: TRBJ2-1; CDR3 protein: ASSSTSLVHNEQF
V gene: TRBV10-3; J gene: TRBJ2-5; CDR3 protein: AINLRIGEAQY
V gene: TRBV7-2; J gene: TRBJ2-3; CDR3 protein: ASSRNRGAPDTQY
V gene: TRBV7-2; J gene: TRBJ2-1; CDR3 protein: ASSHPVNEQF
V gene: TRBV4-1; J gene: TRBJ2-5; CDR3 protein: ASSQYQIQETQY
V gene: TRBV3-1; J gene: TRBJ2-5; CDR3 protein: AISPGLPWSSMETQY
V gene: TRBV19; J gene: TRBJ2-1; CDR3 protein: ASSIGAHNEQF
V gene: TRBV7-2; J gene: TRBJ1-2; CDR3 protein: ASSLVSAGHYGYT
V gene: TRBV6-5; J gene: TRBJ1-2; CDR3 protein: ASSYSATGGYGYT
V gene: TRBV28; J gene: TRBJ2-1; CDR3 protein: ASGLAGGWEQF
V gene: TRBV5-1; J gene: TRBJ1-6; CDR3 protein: ASSLTGSHSPLH
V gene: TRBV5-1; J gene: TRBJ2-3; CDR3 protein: ASKFSTDTQY
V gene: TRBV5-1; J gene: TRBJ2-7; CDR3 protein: ASRWTPGDKGYEQY
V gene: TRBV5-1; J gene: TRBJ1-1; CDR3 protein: ASSLEGGRTEAF
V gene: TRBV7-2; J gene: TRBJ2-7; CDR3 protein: ASSSTTYEQY
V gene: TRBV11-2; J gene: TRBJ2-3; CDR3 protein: ASSLLRSGGGGAGTQY
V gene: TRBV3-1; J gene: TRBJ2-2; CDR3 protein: ASSQGTGVELF
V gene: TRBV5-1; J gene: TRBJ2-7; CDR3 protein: ASSLGVAEAYEQY
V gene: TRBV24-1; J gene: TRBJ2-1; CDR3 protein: ATKRGVGENEQF
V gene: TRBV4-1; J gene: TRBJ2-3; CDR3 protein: ASSQWGRTDTQY